This T cell receptor beta chain came from a study of beta chain features in type 1 diabetes. The ends lost 3 bases at V and 1 base at J; junction bases unmatched: 12. The CDR3 has 17 amino acids. Germline V gene data show CDR1 as GTSNPN and CDR2 as SVGIG (reference sequence). Naive, central memory, regulatory and stem cell-like memory cells within the CD4+ compartment were sorted using CD45RO/CCR7/CD25/CD127/CD95/CD27. Sequencing targeted expressed TCRB transcripts, as all isolated RNA had been reverse transcribed. TCRdb keeps only in-frame clones here, not all; method: immunoSEQ multiplex PCR. This sample has about 620,000 clones; 15% to 17% occur once, and the top ten carry around 0.1%.

The origin of this receptor is a man aged 18 to 30 in good health. V is TRBV30 and J is TRBJ2-5; 9 nucleotides match TRBD1. Sequencing input: naive CD4+ T cells from blood. The CDR3 reads CAWRRSRTGAPQETQYF. The DNA for the CDR3 is TGTGCCTGGAGACGATCCAGGACAGGGGCCCCCCAAGAGACCCAGTACTTC.